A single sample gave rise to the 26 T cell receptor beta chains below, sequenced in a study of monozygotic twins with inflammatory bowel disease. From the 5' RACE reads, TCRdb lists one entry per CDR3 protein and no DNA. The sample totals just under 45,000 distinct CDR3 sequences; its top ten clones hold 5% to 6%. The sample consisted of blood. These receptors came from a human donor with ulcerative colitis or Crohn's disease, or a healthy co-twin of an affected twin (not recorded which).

The CDR3 sequence is CASSARQGNSPLHF. The rearrangement uses TRBV9 and TRBJ1-6; TCRdb picks TRBD1, but there is no DNA to check that call. Germline assignment: CDR1 SGDLS and CDR2 YYNGEE. The CDR3 runs 14 residues.

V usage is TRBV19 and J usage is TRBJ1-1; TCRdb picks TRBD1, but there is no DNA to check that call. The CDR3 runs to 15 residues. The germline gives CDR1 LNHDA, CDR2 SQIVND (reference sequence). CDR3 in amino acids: CASTPTGQFNTEAFF.

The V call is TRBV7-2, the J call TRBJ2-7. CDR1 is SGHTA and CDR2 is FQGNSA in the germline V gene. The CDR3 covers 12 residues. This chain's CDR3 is CASGFTFYEQYF.

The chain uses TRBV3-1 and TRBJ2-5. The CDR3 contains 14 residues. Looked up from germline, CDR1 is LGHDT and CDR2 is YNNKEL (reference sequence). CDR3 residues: CASSQGSGAETQYF.

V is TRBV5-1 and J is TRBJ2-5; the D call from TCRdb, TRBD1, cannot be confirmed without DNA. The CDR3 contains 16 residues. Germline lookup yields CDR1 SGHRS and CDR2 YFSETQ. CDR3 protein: CASSFSGTDRRETQYF.

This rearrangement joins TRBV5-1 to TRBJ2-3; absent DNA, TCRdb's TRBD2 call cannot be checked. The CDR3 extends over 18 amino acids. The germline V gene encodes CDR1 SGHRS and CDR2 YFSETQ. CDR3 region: CASSLSLADFFSTDTQYF. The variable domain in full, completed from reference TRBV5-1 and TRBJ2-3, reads KAGVTQTPRYLIKTRGQQVTLSCSPISGHRSVSWYQQTPGQGLQFLFEYFSETQRNKGNFPGRFSGRQFSNSRSEMNVSTLELGDSALYLCASSLSLADFFSTDTQYFGPGTRLTVL.

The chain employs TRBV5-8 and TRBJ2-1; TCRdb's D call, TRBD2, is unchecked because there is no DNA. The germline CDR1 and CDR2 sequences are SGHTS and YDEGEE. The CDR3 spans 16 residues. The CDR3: CASSFRTSGNYNEQFF.

CDR3 residues: CASSQVRDDGYTF. The chain couples TRBV6-6 to TRBJ1-2. CDR1 MNHNY and CDR2 SVGAGI come from the germline V gene (reference sequence). The CDR3 runs 13 residues.

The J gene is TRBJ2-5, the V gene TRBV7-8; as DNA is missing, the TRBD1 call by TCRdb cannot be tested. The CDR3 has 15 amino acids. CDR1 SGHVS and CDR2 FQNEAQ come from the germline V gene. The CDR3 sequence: CASSGGKALQETQYF.

CDR3 loop: CSAPPGLAPSGTQRKTQYF. The V gene is TRBV20-1, the J gene TRBJ2-5; TCRdb lists TRBD2, though no DNA is available to test this call. CDR1 and CDR2 from the germline V gene are DFQATT and SNEGSKA (reference sequence). The CDR3 has 19 residues.

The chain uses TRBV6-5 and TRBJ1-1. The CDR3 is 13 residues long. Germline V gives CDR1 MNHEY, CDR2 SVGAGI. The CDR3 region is CASALHQNTEAFF.

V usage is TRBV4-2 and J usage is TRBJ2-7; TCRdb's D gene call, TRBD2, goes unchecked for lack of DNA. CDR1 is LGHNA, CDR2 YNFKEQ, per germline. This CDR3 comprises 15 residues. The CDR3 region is CASSALSGSSYEQYF.

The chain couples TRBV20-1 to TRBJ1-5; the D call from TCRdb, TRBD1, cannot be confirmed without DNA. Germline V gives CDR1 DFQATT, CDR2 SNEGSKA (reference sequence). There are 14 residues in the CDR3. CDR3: CSARAGGGNQPQHF.

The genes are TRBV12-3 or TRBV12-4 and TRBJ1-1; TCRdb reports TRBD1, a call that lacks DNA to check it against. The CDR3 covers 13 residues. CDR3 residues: CASSTQGYTEAFF.

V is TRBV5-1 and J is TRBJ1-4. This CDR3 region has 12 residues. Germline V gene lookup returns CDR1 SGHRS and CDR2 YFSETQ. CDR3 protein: CASSLGDEKLFF.

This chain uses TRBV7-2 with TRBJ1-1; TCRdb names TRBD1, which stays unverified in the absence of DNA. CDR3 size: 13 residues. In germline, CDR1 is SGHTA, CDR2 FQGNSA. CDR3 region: CASSSRGYTEAFF.

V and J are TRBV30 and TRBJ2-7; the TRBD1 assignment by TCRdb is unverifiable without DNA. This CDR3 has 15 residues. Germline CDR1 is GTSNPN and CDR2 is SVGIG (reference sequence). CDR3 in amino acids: CAWNTAGTGSYEQYF.

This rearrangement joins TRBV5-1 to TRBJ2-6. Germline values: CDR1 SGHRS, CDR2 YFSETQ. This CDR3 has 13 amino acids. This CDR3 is CASSSTGANVLTF. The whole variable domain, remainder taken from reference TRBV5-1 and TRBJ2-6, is KAGVTQTPRYLIKTRGQQVTLSCSPISGHRSVSWYQQTPGQGLQFLFEYFSETQRNKGNFPGRFSGRQFSNSRSEMNVSTLELGDSALYLCASSSTGANVLTFGAGSRLTVL.

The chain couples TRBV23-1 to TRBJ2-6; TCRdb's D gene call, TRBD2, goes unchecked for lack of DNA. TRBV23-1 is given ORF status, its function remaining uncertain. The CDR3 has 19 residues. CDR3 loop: CASSQSVGGSDSGANVLTF.

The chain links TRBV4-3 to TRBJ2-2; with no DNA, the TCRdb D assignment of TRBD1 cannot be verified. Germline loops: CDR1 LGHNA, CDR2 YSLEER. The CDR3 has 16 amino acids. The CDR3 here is CASSQDFGGNTGELFF.

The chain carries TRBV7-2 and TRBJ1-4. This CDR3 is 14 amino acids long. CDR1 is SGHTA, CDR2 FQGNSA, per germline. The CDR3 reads CASSQWTANEKLFF.

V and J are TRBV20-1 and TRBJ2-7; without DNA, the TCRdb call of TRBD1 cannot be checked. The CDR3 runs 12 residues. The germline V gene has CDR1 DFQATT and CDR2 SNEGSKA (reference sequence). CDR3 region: CSAWGGSEEQYF.

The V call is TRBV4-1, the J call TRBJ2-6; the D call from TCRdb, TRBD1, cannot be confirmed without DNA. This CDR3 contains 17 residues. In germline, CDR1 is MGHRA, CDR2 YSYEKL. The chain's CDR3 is CASSQRRETSGANVLTF.

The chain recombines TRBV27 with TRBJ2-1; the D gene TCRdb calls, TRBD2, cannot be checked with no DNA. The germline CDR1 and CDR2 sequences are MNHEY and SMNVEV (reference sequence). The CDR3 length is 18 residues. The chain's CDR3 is CASSLQHGLAYSYNEQFF.

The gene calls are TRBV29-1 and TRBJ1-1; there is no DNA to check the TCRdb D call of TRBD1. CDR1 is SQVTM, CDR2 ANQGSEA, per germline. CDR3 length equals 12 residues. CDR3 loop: CSARQGYTEAFF.

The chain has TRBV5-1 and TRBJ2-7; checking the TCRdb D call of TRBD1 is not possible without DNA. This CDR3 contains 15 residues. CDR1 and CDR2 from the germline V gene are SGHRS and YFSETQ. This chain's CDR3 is CASSRGPDGFYEQYF. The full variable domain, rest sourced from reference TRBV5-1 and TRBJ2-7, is KAGVTQTPRYLIKTRGQQVTLSCSPISGHRSVSWYQQTPGQGLQFLFEYFSETQRNKGNFPGRFSGRQFSNSRSEMNVSTLELGDSALYLCASSRGPDGFYEQYFGPGTRLTVT.